Listed below are T cell receptor beta chains from one sample, sequenced in a study of T-cell reconstitution after alpha-beta-depleted transplantation in children. TCRdb used MiXCR to reprocess the PCR reads, holding one entry per CDR3 protein. Among approximately 300,000 distinct CDR3 sequences listed, 11% were seen once. Sequencing was performed on peripheral blood, taken 180 days after TCRalphabeta/CD19-depleted stem cell transplant. These TCRs come from a male patient under 10 years old who had a stem cell transplant for chronic granulomatous disease, so the T cells may come from the graft donor. CDR3s include the opening cysteine and the closing phenylalanine or tryptophan. Each record gives: J gene, clone size, V gene, D gene, CDR3 DNA, CDR3 protein. The D gene is left open where the match is weak. Only some rows state a clone size, as once, few, many or a class for expanded clones.

j_gene: TRBJ2-2
abundance: many
v_gene: TRBV20-1
d_gene: TRBD1
CDR3nt: TGCAGTGCTAGCTCCGGGACAGCGAACACCGGGGAGCTGTTTTTT
CDR3aa: CSASSGTANTGELFF

j_gene: TRBJ2-1
abundance: few
v_gene: TRBV19
d_gene: -
CDR3nt: TGTGCCAGTAGTATTAAGATACGGGGGGCGGCAAACAATGAGCAGTTCTTC
CDR3aa: CASSIKIRGAANNEQFF

j_gene: TRBJ2-7
abundance: many
v_gene: TRBV20-1
d_gene: -
CDR3nt: TGCAGTGCCTGCCGACAGGACTCGGGTACGACGGAGTACTTC
CDR3aa: CSACRQDSGTTEYF

j_gene: TRBJ2-2
abundance: -
v_gene: TRBV19
d_gene: -
CDR3nt: TGTGCCAGTAGTCGCGGGACTTTGAACACCGGGGAGCTGTTTTTT
CDR3aa: CASSRGTLNTGELFF

j_gene: TRBJ2-2
abundance: many
v_gene: TRBV25-1
d_gene: -
CDR3nt: TGTGCCAGCAGTGAAGCCAGAGAGTTGGACACCGGGGAGCTGTTTTTT
CDR3aa: CASSEARELDTGELFF

j_gene: TRBJ2-7
abundance: many
v_gene: TRBV11-2
d_gene: TRBD1
CDR3nt: TGTGCCAGCAGCTGGGGGACAGGGGGCTCCTACGAGCAGTACTTC
CDR3aa: CASSWGTGGSYEQYF

j_gene: TRBJ1-4
abundance: many
v_gene: TRBV15
d_gene: -
CDR3nt: TGTGCCACCAGCAGAGTAAATGAAAAACTGTTTTTT
CDR3aa: CATSRVNEKLFF

j_gene: TRBJ2-3
abundance: many
v_gene: TRBV12-3/TRBV12-4
d_gene: TRBD2
CDR3nt: TGTGCCAGCAGTTTCCGGGGGGGCGCATCAGATACGCAGTATTTT
CDR3aa: CASSFRGGASDTQYF

j_gene: TRBJ1-2
abundance: few
v_gene: TRBV20-1
d_gene: -
CDR3nt: TGCAGTGCTAATCCGGGACACAACTATGGCTACACCTTC
CDR3aa: CSANPGHNYGYTF

j_gene: TRBJ1-2
abundance: many
v_gene: TRBV5-1
d_gene: -
CDR3nt: TGCGCCAGCAGCTTGGACGGGGGCCCTACAACCCACTATGGCTACACCTTC
CDR3aa: CASSLDGGPTTHYGYTF

j_gene: TRBJ1-1
abundance: many
v_gene: TRBV29-1
d_gene: -
CDR3nt: TGCAGCGTTGATGAGGGCTACACTGAAGCTTTCTTT
CDR3aa: CSVDEGYTEAFF

j_gene: TRBJ2-1
abundance: many
v_gene: TRBV5-1
d_gene: TRBD2
CDR3nt: TGCGCCAGCTCCCTAAGGAGCGGGGCGGATAATGAGCAGTTCTTC
CDR3aa: CASSLRSGADNEQFF

j_gene: TRBJ2-1
abundance: -
v_gene: TRBV9
d_gene: -
CDR3nt: TGTGCCAGCAGCCCCCCTGGATCCATGGGCTCCTACAATGAGCAGTTCTTC
CDR3aa: CASSPPGSMGSYNEQFF

j_gene: TRBJ2-2
abundance: many
v_gene: TRBV12-3/TRBV12-4
d_gene: TRBD2
CDR3nt: TGTGCCAGCAGTAGTAGCGGGAGAGAGAGCGGGGAGCTGTTTTTT
CDR3aa: CASSSSGRESGELFF

j_gene: TRBJ2-1
abundance: many
v_gene: TRBV15
d_gene: TRBD1
CDR3nt: TGTGCCACCAGCAGAGGGGGACAGGGCAGGGGGCAGTTCTTC
CDR3aa: CATSRGGQGRGQFF